This record concerns one T cell receptor (beta chain) sequence. Its antigen has not been determined. Per-base quality was not reported, and no clone a single base away is much larger than it. In the ophthalmopathy patients, disease was moderately to severely active, with a Clinical Activity Score of 3 or more, a NOSPECS grade of 4 or more, and a duration of less than 3 months. The study excluded patients with uncontrolled infections, other autoimmune diseases, pregnancy or lactation. Clinical symptoms, serum thyroxine and TRAb, thyroid ultrasound, and orbital computed tomography formed the basis for the diagnoses. PBMCs were separated from roughly 9.3 ml of fresh peripheral blood using Ficoll-Paque density gradient centrifugation. Trizol reagent was used to extract total RNA, and RNA quality was then checked on an Agilent 2100 Bioanalyzer. Amplification of TCR beta CDR3 regions was carried out from RNA transcripts. The first round of RT-PCR for the TCR CDR3 was performed with the HTBI primer set and the Qiagen OneStep RT-PCR kit. Libraries were constructed in a second round of multiplex PCR, after which size selection and purification were carried out. The libraries were sequenced on an Illumina HiSeq2000 using paired-end 100 bp reads. On the authors' methods: SOAPnuke was used to process the raw data, with reads discarded if the reads contained adapters or uncalled bases, had a mean Phred below 15, or lacked an exact constant-primer or identifier match. COPE v1.2.5 was used to merge high-quality paired reads, and clonotypes were defined as unique nucleotide sequences. MiTCR v1.1 was used to align the clonotypes against IMGT TRBV, TRBD and TRBJ reference segments. The analysis included only V-J combinations with a frequency above 0.0001, which together covered approximately 99% of the repertoires. The TCS score was defined as the ratio of F50 (clonal expansion) to E x V (chaos), calculated using BLOSUM62-based TCRdist between CDR3 peptides within each V-J. Welch's t-statistics and random forest reduced roughly 530 V-J features to 10 to 15, which were used in a naive Bayes classifier (R e1071). Using fastp trimming at Q25 and MiXCR clonotype assembly, TCRdb reanalyzed the public sequencing data and kept in-frame beta chains. Each record represents a unique CDR3 protein, reported with the most common genes and DNA among its rows. TCRdb's processing, not the study's, gives the V and J calls here. Present in this sample are about 610,000 distinct CDR3 sequences, about a sixth of which were seen just once. The ten top clones hold under 3.5% of the sample.

The data stem from a study of T cells in Graves' hyperthyroidism and ophthalmopathy (dated by TCRdb to 2018 to 2020). Background for the entire study: Peripheral blood samples were taken at the time of initial diagnosis, prior to any treatment. To identify distinguishing TCR V-J signatures, a discovery cohort of 95 to 100 patients was used, comprising under 45 with Graves' ophthalmopathy and approximately 57 with stable Graves' hyperthyroidism. Whether ophthalmopathy could be predicted prospectively was tested in an independent validation cohort made up of 18 to 20 hyperthyroidism patients plus 17 patients who later progressed to ophthalmopathy. The roughly 91 discovery patients were randomly split 7:3 into training and test sets. In addition, the study compared T-cell repertoires in thyroid tissue and in blood from about 6 Graves' hyperthyroidism patients. Following sampling, methimazole starting at 30 mg daily was given to hyperthyroidism patients, and high-dose intravenous methylprednisolone was given to ophthalmopathy patients. According to the paper, TCR Vbeta CDR3 sequencing was carried out on over 130 peripheral blood samples, which came from 40 to 45 ophthalmopathy, fewer than 80 hyperthyroidism and about 17 progressor patients. General conclusions and limits of the study: Blood samples also contained most of the expanded thyroid clonotypes (frequency above 0.001), which suggests that blood repertoires may reflect thyroid immune responses. Sample size was not statistically predetermined, and investigators were not blinded to group allocation. In validation, the model predicted progression to ophthalmopathy with over 60% sensitivity and about 73% specificity, a median of about 6.7 months before onset. In cross-validation, a model built on a 13 V-J signature told ophthalmopathy apart from stable hyperthyroidism with approximately 90% sensitivity and roughly 83% specificity, and in testing the same model reached 80%/75%.

Spanning cysteine to phenylalanine, the CDR3 consists of 17 amino acids. The retained sequence is limited to the CDR3, 51 bases, with the frame set at the first base. CDR1 SGHAT and CDR2 FQNNGV were looked up in the germline V gene. The V end gives up 4 bases and the J end 3 bases, leaving 11 bases in the junction not matched to a gene. The source of this sequence is a middle-aged woman with Graves' ophthalmopathy. Sequenced input: blood. The V and J genes are TRBV11-2 and TRBJ2-2, with 7 bases matching TRBD2. The CDR3 has the sequence CASSSLTAGEYTGELFF. The DNA sequence reads TGTGCCAGCAGCTCCCTTACCGCGGGAGAATACACCGGGGAGCTGTTTTTT.